This TCR beta chain was recovered during a study of T cell responses to AZD1222 COVID-19 vaccine. Findings and limits, study-wide: Repertoires were obtained solely post-peak T cell response. An increase in Spike-specific TCR breadth and depth was observed after two AZD1222 doses. CD4 TCRs associated with vaccination spanned spike, dominating at 160-218 and 743-854. White British ancestry dominated among donors, who included more females, and clonal diversity was possibly underestimated.

Germline V lookup: CDR1 SGHNT, CDR2 YENEEA. The CDR3 sequence is 14 residues long. Trimming stripped 5 bases from V and 5 bases from J, with 15 bases between. TCRdb keeps only in-frame clones here, not all; method: immunoSEQ multiplex PCR. The sample gives under 150,000 clones, 84% of which show up once; around 27% is in the top ten. With regard to this clone: The target antigen is unknown.

The chain has TRBV11-3 and TRBJ2-5; perhaps D is TRBD1 or TRBD2 (5 bases each). The material was peripheral blood, obtained 28 days after the second AZD1222 dose. The TCR originated in an adult who received the AZD1222 COVID-19 vaccine. CDR3 loop: CASSQGPQAETQYF. CDR3 coding DNA: TGTGCCAGCAGCCAGGGACCGCAGGCGGAGACCCAGTACTTC.